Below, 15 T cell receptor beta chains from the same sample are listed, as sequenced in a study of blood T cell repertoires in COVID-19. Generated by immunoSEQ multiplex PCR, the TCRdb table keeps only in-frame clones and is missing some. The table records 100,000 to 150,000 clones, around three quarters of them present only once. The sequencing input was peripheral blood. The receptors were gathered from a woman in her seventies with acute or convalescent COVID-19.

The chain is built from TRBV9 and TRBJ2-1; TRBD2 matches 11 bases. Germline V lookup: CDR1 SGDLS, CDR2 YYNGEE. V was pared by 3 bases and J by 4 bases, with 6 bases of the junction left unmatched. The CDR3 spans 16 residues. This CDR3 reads CASSETGTSGYNEQFF. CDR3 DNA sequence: TGTGCCAGCAGCGAAACCGGGACTAGCGGATACAATGAGCAGTTCTTC.

CDR3 coding DNA: TGTGCCATCAGTGGTATAGTTAGCCTCTCCTACAATGAGCAGTTCTTC. This gives the protein CAISGIVSLSYNEQFF. The V gene is TRBV10-3, the J gene TRBJ2-1; unclear D gene. The germline V gene encodes CDR1 ENHRY and CDR2 SYGVKD. V was trimmed by 4 bases and J by 0 bases, leaving 13 bases between them. CDR3 length: 16 residues.

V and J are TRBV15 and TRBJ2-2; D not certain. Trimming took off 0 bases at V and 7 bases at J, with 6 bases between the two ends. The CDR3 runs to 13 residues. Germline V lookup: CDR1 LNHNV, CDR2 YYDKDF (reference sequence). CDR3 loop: CATSREENGELFF. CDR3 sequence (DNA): TGTGCCACCAGCAGAGAGGAGAACGGGGAGCTGTTTTTT.

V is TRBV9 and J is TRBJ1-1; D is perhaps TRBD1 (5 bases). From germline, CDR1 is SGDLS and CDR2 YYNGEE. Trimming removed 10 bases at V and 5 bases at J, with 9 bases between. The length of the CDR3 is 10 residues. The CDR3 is CAGGGTEAFF. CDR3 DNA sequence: TGTGCCGGCGGGGGGACTGAAGCTTTCTTT.

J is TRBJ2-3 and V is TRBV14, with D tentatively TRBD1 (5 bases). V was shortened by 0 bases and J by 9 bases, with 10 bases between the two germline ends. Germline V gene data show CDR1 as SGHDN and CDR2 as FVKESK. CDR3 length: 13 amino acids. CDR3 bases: TGTGCCAGCAGCCAAGATATGAGACAGACGCAGTATTTT. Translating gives CASSQDMRQTQYF.

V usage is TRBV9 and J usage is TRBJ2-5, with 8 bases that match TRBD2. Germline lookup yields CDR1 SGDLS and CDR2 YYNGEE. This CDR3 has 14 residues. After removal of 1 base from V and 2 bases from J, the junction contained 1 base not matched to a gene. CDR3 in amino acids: CASSVSGGQETQYF. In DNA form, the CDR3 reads TGTGCCAGCAGCGTAAGCGGGGGACAAGAGACCCAGTACTTC.

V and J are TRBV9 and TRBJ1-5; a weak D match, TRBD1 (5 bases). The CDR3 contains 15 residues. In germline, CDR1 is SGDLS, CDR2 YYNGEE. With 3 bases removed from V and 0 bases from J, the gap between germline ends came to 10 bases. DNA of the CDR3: TGTGCCAGCAGCGCCCAGGGATATAGCAATCAGCCCCAGCATTTT. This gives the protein CASSAQGYSNQPQHF.

CDR3 in amino acids: CASSPLSRQRGERYEQYF. The DNA of the CDR3 is TGTGCCAGCAGCCCCTTGAGCCGGCAGCGGGGCGAGAGGTACGAGCAGTACTTC. This chain links TRBV11-2 with TRBJ2-7, with 7 bases matching TRBD2. J lost 4 bases, V lost 5 bases, and 20 bases had no gene match. Looked up from germline, CDR1 is SGHAT and CDR2 is FQNNGV. The CDR3 runs to 18 residues.

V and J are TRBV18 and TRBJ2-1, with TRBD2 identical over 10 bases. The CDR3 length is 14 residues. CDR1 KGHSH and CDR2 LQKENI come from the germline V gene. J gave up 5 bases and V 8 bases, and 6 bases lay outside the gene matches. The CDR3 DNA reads TGTGCCAGCACCCGCCTAGCGGGGGACAATGAGCAGTTCTTC. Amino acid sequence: CASTRLAGDNEQFF.

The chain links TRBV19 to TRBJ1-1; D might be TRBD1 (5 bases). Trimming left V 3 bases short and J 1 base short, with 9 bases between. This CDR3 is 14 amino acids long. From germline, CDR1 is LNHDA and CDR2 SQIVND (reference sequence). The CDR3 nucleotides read TGTGCCAGTAGTATGGGCAGGGCGAACACTGAAGCTTTCTTT. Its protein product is CASSMGRANTEAFF.

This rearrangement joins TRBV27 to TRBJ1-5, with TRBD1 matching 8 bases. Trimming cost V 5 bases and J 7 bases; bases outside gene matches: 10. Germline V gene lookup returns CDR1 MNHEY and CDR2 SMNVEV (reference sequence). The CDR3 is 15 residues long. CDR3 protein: CASSPTPGGRQPQHF. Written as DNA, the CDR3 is TGTGCCAGCAGTCCGACTCCAGGGGGCCGACAGCCCCAGCATTTT.

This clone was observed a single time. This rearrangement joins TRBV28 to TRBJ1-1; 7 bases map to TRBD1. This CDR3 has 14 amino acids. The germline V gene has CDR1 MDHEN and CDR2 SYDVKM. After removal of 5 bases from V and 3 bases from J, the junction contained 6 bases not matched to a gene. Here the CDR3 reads CASSPGQAHTEAFF. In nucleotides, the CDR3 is TGTGCCAGCAGTCCCGGACAGGCCCACACTGAAGCTTTCTTT.

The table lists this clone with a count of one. In DNA form, the CDR3 reads TGTGCCAGCAGCCAAGATTTCACGGGGGGCGCGGGGAACACTGAAGCTTTCTTT. Encoded protein: CASSQDFTGGAGNTEAFF. The V call is TRBV3-1 (or the pseudogene TRBV3-2), the J call TRBJ1-1; maybe TRBD1 (6 bases). The germline V gene has CDR1 LGHDT and CDR2 YNNKEL (reference sequence). CDR3 length: 18 residues. Trimming pared 0 bases from V and 1 base from J, leaving 18 bases between.

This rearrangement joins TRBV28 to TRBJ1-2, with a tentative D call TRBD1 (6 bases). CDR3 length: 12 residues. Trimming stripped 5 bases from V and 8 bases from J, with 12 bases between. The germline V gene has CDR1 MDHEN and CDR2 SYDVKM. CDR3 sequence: CASSTGSLGYTF. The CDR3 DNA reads TGTGCCAGCAGTACAGGGTCCCTAGGCTACACCTTC.

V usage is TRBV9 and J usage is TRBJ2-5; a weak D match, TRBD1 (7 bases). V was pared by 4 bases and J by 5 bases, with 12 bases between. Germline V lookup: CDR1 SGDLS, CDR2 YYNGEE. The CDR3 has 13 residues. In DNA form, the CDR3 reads TGTGCCAGCAGCCGAGCAGGGGGGGAGACCCAGTACTTC. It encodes CASSRAGGETQYF. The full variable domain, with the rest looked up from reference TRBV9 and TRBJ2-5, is DSGVTQTPKHLITATGQRVTLRCSPRSGDLSVYWYQQSLDQGLQFLIQYYNGEERAKGNILERFSAQQFPDLHSELNLSSLELGDSALYFCASSRAGGETQYFGPGTRLLVL.